This TCR beta chain was profiled in a study of technical replicates of blood from a handful of donors. Germline V gives CDR1 SQVTM, CDR2 ANQGSEA. The CDR3 is made up of 12 amino acids. V gave up 8 bases and J gave up 10 bases; unmatched junction bases: 5. Data came from immunoSEQ multiplex PCR; TCRdb stores just in-frame clones and leaves some out. The sample holds fewer than 85,000 clones, 85% to 95% seen once. The source of this sequence is a human donor in good health. The sample taken for sequencing was T cells isolated from PBMCs. The chain employs TRBV29-1 and TRBJ2-1, with 13 nucleotides matching TRBD2. CDR3 bases: TGCAGCACTGGGACTAGCGGGACCGAGCAGTTCTTC. It specifies CSTGTSGTEQFF.